This is a list of T cell receptor beta chains from one sample in a study of T cell repertoires in cytomegalovirus infection. TCRdb passed the reads through MiXCR, listing each CDR3 protein once. The table includes some 200,000 distinct CDR3 sequences, around 20% detected once. Material for sequencing was PBMCs. Receptor source: a human donor in good health (CMV status not recorded). Some clones in this sample may be carry-over from other donors' samples. CDR3s include the opening cysteine and the closing phenylalanine or tryptophan. Fields, in order: J gene, V gene, D gene, clone size, CDR3 protein, CDR3 DNA. D genes are given only for firm matches. Rows give clone size only sometimes, using once, few, many, or a class for an expanded clone.

TRBJ1-3,TRBV20-1,.,.,CSARDRWDGLSGNTIYF,TGCAGTGCTAGAGATCGGTGGGACGGCCTCTCTGGAAACACCATATATTTT
TRBJ2-1,TRBV19,TRBD2,once,CASSIPQPGLAGGTNEQFF,TGTGCCAGTAGTATACCACAACCAGGACTAGCGGGAGGAACCAATGAGCAGTTCTTC
TRBJ1-6,TRBV14,.,.,CASSPESYNSPLHF,TGTGCCAGCAGCCCCGAGAGCTATAATTCACCCCTCCACTTT
TRBJ1-2,TRBV19,.,.,CASSIRINYGYTF,TGTGCCAGTAGTATTCGGATTAACTATGGCTACACCTTC
TRBJ2-7,TRBV11-2,.,.,CASSSQGRVNEQYF,TGTGCCAGCAGCTCACAAGGACGGGTCAACGAGCAGTACTTC
TRBJ2-7,TRBV12-3/TRBV12-4,.,many,CASSLDPSSYEQYF,TGTGCCAGCAGTTTAGACCCATCCTCCTACGAGCAGTACTTC
TRBJ2-1,TRBV11-2,.,many,CASSLDAISYNEQFF,TGTGCCAGCAGCTTAGATGCTATCTCCTACAATGAGCAGTTCTTC
TRBJ1-1,TRBV7-3,.,many,CASSFALDTEAFF,TGTGCCAGCAGCTTCGCCCTGGACACTGAAGCTTTCTTT
TRBJ2-1,TRBV5-1,.,few,CASSSKLDFSYNEQFF,TGCGCCAGCAGCTCGAAGCTGGACTTCTCCTACAATGAGCAGTTCTTC
TRBJ1-5,TRBV4-1,.,.,CASSPEYTGFQPQHF,TGCGCCAGCAGCCCGGAATATACAGGGTTCCAGCCCCAGCATTTT
TRBJ1-1,TRBV20-1,.,.,CSASNGGEAFF,TGCAGTGCTAGTAACGGCGGAGAAGCTTTCTTT
TRBJ1-1,TRBV6-1,.,many,CASSADNPEAFF,TGTGCCAGCAGTGCCGATAATCCTGAAGCTTTCTTT
TRBJ2-1,TRBV5-1,TRBD2,.,CASSFAGGTSGYNEQFF,TGCGCCAGCAGCTTTGCAGGGGGGACTAGCGGGTACAATGAGCAGTTCTTC
TRBJ2-2,TRBV7-3,TRBD1,many,CASSLTRTGHTGELFF,TGTGCCAGCAGCTTAACTCGGACAGGGCACACCGGGGAGCTGTTTTTT
TRBJ2-5,TRBV11-3,.,few,CASSSPRGRETQYF,TGTGCCAGCAGCTCGCCCAGGGGAAGAGAGACCCAGTACTTC
TRBJ1-5,TRBV30,.,few,CAWSRGNQPQHF,TGTGCCTGGAGTCGGGGTAATCAGCCCCAGCATTTT
TRBJ2-5,TRBV12-3/TRBV12-4,.,.,CASSLGGPKTQYF,TGTGCCAGCAGTCTGGGGGGCCCCAAGACCCAGTACTTC
TRBJ2-1,TRBV28,.,few,CASSLAGSRVEQFF,TGTGCCAGCAGTTTGGCGGGATCTAGAGTTGAGCAGTTCTTC
TRBJ2-7,TRBV14,TRBD1,few,CASSTLGTGLPYEQYF,TGTGCCAGCAGCACGCTTGGGACAGGGCTCCCCTACGAGCAGTACTTC
TRBJ2-1,TRBV7-2,.,many,CASRRGSNYNEQFF,TGTGCCAGCAGACGAGGATCTAACTACAATGAGCAGTTCTTC
TRBJ2-1,TRBV7-3,TRBD2,few,CASSLMPSGGSYNEQFF,TGTGCCAGCAGCTTAATGCCTAGCGGGGGTTCCTACAATGAGCAGTTCTTC
TRBJ2-7,TRBV7-6,TRBD2,few,CASSLYFSRGGRSSYEQYF,TGTGCCAGCAGCTTGTATTTTTCCCGGGGCGGGAGGAGCTCCTACGAGCAGTACTTC
TRBJ2-1,TRBV12-3/TRBV12-4,.,.,CASSFIYNEQFF,TGTGCCAGCAGTTTTATATACAATGAGCAGTTCTTC
TRBJ1-5,TRBV10-2,.,many,CASSESGEGNQPQHF,TGCGCCAGCAGTGAGTCTGGTGAGGGTAATCAGCCCCAGCATTTT
TRBJ2-1,TRBV7-3,.,few,CASSLNGNYNEQFF,TGTGCCAGCAGCTTAAACGGGAACTACAATGAGCAGTTCTTC
TRBJ2-7,TRBV20-1,TRBD1,.,CSATRDSGSYEQYF,TGCAGTGCTACCCGGGACAGCGGCTCCTACGAGCAGTACTTC
TRBJ1-3,TRBV20-1,.,.,CSARDDSIGNTIYF,TGCAGTGCTAGAGATGATAGCATAGGAAACACCATATATTTT